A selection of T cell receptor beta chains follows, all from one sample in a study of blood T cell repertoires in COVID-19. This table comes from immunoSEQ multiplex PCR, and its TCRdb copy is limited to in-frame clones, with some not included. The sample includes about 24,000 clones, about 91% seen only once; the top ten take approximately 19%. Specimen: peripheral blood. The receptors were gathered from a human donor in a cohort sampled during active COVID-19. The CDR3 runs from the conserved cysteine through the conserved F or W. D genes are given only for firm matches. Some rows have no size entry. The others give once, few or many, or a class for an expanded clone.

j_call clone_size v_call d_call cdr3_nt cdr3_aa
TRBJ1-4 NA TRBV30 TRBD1 TGTGCCTGGAGTGTACCCCGACAGGGGGCGGGTGAAAAACTGTTTTTT CAWSVPRQGAGEKLFF
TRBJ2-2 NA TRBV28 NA TGTGCCATCTTAGGAGGACTTAACACCGGGGAGCTGTTTTTT CAILGGLNTGELFF
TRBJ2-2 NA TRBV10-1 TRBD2 TGCGCCAGCAGTACTGGCGGGAGATATGGCGGGGAGCTGTTTTTT CASSTGGRYGGELFF
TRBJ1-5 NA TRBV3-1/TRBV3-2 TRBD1 TGTGCCAGCAGCCCTCCGACAGGGAACAATCAGCCCCAGCATTTT CASSPPTGNNQPQHF
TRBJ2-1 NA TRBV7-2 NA TGTGCCAGCAGCTTCGGGTTAGCGGCTTACAATGAGCAGTTCTTC CASSFGLAAYNEQFF
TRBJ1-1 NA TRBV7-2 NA TGTGCCAGCAGCTTAAAGAGGAAGAACACTGAAGCTTTCTTT CASSLKRKNTEAFF
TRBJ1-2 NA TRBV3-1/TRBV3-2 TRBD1 TGTGCCAGCAGCCAATTTACAGGGGATGGCTACACCTTC CASSQFTGDGYTF
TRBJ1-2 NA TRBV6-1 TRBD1 TGTGCCAGCAGTGCGCCGGGACAGGGACGAGAGGGATTCTTTGGCTACACCTTC CASSAPGQGREGFFGYTF
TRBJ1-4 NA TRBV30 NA TGTGCCTGGACTGGGTCCGGGGTTGAAAAACTGTTTTTT CAWTGSGVEKLFF
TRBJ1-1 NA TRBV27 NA TGTGCCAGCAGAGCCGTCCCCGGCGGGGCCTTGAACACTGAAGCTTTCTTT CASRAVPGGALNTEAFF
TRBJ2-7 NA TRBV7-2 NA TGTGCCAGCAGCTTAGTGGCGGGTGGGAGCTCCTACGAGCAGTACTTC CASSLVAGGSSYEQYF
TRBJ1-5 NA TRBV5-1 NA TGCGCCAGCAGCTTGTTAGGCAGGGGTAGCAATCAGCCCCAGCATTTT CASSLLGRGSNQPQHF
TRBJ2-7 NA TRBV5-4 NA TGTGCCAGCAGCTTCCCGGACAACTACGAGCAGTACTTC CASSFPDNYEQYF
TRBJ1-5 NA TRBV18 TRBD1 TGTGCCAGCTCACCGGGACAGGGTGGAGGAAGCAATCAGCCCCAGCATTTT CASSPGQGGGSNQPQHF
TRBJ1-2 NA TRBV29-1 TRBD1 TGCAGCGTTGGCCTAGGAAGGTTACAGGGGGCAACGAATGGCTACACCTTC CSVGLGRLQGATNGYTF
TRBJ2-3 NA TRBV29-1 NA TGCAGCGTCCTTCGGGGGGCAGGGGCAGATACGCAGTATTTT CSVLRGAGADTQYF
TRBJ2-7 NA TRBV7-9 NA TGTGCCAGCAGCTTAGTGGCGGGAATGGGCGAGCAGTACTTC CASSLVAGMGEQYF
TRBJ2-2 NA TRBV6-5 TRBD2 TGTGCCAGCAAGACTAGCGGGGTGTCCGGGGAGCTGTTTTTT CASKTSGVSGELFF
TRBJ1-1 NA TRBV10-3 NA TGTGCCATCGGACAAGACACTGAAGCTTTCTTT CAIGQDTEAFF
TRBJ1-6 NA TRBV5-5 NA TGTGCCAGCAGCTTGACAGCAAGCTATAATTCACCCCTCCACTTT CASSLTASYNSPLHF
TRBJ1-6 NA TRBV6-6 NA TGTGCCAGCAGCCGACAGGCGGGTTCACCCCTCCACTTT CASSRQAGSPLHF
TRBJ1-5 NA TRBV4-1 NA TGCGCCAGCAGCCAAGAAGGGTCAGGGCCGTATCAGCCCCAGCATTTT CASSQEGSGPYQPQHF
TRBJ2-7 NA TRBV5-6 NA TGTGCCAGCACCGTCAACGGCGGGGCCGATACCTACGAGCAGTACTTC CASTVNGGADTYEQYF
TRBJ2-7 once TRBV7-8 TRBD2 TGTGCCAGCGAGCGGGGGGCTCCTTCCTACGAGCAGTACTTC CASERGAPSYEQYF
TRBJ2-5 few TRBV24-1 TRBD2 TGTGCCACCAGTGATTTCCGGACTAGCGGGAGTGGCGAGACCCAGTACTTC CATSDFRTSGSGETQYF
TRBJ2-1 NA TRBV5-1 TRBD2 TGCGCCAGCAGCTTCGCTAGCGGGAACAATGAGCAGTTCTTC CASSFASGNNEQFF
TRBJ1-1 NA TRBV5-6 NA TGTGCCAGCAGCTTGCTTTCAGGGCTGAGGAACACTGAAGCTTTCTTT CASSLLSGLRNTEAFF
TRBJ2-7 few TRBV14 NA TGTGCCAGCAGCCAAGGGTCCGGATCCTCGGGGGAGCAGTACTTC CASSQGSGSSGEQYF
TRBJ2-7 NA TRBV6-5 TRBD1 TGTGCCAGCAGGACCGGGACAGTGACCTACGAGCAGTACTTC CASRTGTVTYEQYF
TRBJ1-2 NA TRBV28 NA TGTGCCAGCAGTTTTAGCGAGAGGGGCTACACCTTC CASSFSERGYTF
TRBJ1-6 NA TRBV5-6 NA TGTGCCAGCAGCTTGATGGGCAGGGGCCACTATAATTCACCCCTCCACTTT CASSLMGRGHYNSPLHF
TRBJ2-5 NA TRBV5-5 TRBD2 TGTGCCAGCAGCTTGGTGTGGGCTAGCGGGGGGCGGCGAGAGACCCAGTACTTC CASSLVWASGGRRETQYF
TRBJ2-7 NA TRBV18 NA TGTGCCAGCTCACCACTAGGGACAAGCTCCTACGAGCAGTACTTC CASSPLGTSSYEQYF
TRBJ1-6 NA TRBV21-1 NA TGTGCCAGCAGCGACCGTTACAGGGGAGCGAATTCACCCCTCCACTTT CASSDRYRGANSPLHF
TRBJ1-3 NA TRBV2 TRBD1 TGTGCCAGCAGGATGGGCCCAGGGGGGACTGGAAACACCATATATTTT CASRMGPGGTGNTIYF
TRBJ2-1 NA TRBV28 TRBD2 TGTGCCAGCAACACGGGACTAGCGGGAGTGTCGGAGCAGTTCTTC CASNTGLAGVSEQFF
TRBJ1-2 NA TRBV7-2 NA TGTGCCAGCAGCCCCGGGACTAACTATGGCTACACCTTC CASSPGTNYGYTF
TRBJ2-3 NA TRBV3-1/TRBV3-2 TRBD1 TGTGCCAGCAGCCAGCGACAGGGTCCCACAGATACGCAGTATTTT CASSQRQGPTDTQYF
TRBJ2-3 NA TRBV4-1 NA TGCGCCAGCAGCCAAACGGCCAGCGCGGATACGCAGTATTTT CASSQTASADTQYF
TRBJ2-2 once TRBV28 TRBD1 TGTGCCAGCAGTTTGGGGGACAGGGACACCGGGGAGCTGTTTTTT CASSLGDRDTGELFF
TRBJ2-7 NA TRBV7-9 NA TGTGCCAGCAGCTTAGGGGGTGTGGGGGCCGAGCAGTACTTC CASSLGGVGAEQYF
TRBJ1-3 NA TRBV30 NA TGTGCCTGGAGTGCGGTGGGGGGCACCATATATTTT CAWSAVGGTIYF
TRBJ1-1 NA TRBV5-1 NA TGCGCCAGCAGTCGTACAGGGAGTTCCTCGAACACTGAAGCTTTCTTT CASSRTGSSSNTEAFF
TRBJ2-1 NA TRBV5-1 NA TGCGCCAGCAGCCAGTGGGGGGGCAGTACAAATGAGCAGTTCTTC CASSQWGGSTNEQFF
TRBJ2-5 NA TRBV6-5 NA TGTGCCAGCAGTTACTCGATAACGCTCCGCGGGGAGACCCAGTACTTC CASSYSITLRGETQYF
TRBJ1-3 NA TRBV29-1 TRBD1 TGCAGCGTGGTCCAGGGGGGCCCCCAGTCCTGGAACACCATATATTTT CSVVQGGPQSWNTIYF
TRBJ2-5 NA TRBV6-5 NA TGTGCCAGCGGGAAATTAGCGTCGGAGACCCAGTACTTC CASGKLASETQYF
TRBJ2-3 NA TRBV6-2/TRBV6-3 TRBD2 TGTGCCAGCAGTCGACCGGGGACTAGCGGGAGGAATACGCAGTATTTT CASSRPGTSGRNTQYF
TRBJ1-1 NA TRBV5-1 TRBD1 TGCGCCAGCAGCAAGGGACAGGGAGGAACTGAAGCTTTCTTT CASSKGQGGTEAFF
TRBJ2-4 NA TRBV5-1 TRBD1 TGCGCCAGCAGCTCCGGACAGGGAGGTGACATTCAGTACTTC CASSSGQGGDIQYF
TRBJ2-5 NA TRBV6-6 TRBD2 TGTGCCAGCAGCCGAACGACTAGCGGGGGGATTGTGGAGACCCAGTACTTC CASSRTTSGGIVETQYF
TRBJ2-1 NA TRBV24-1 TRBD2 TGTGCCACCAGTGATTCCCTCTTTCGGGGGGGTGAGCAGTTCTTC CATSDSLFRGGEQFF
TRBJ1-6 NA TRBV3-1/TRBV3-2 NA TGTGCCAGCAGCCCTGGACAGAATAATTCACCCCTCCACTTT CASSPGQNNSPLHF
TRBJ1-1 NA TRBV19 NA TGTGCCAGTAGTGGGCGTGAGTCGAACACTGAAGCTTTCTTT CASSGRESNTEAFF
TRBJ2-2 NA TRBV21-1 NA TGTGCCAGCAAAGAGTGTCGTGAGGGCCCACGAACCGGGGAGCTGTTTTTT CASKECREGPRTGELFF